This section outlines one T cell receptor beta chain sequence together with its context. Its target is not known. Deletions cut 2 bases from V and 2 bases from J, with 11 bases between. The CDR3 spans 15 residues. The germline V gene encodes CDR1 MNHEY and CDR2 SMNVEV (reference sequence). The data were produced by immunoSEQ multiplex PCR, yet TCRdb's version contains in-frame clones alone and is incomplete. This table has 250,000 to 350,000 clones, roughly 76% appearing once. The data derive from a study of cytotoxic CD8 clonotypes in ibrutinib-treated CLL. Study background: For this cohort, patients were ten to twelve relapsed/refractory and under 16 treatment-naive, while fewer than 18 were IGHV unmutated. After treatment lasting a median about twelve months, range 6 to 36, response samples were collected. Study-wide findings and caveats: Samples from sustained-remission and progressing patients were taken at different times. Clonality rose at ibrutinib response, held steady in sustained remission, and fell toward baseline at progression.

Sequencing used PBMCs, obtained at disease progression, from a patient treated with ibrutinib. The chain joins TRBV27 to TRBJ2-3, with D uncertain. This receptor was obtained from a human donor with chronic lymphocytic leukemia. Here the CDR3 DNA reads TGTGCCAGCAGTTTAGGGCCGGGCCTCACAGATACGCAGTATTTT. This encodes CASSLGPGLTDTQYF.